These T cell receptor beta chains were read from a single sample in a study of beta chain features in type 1 diabetes. Generated by immunoSEQ multiplex PCR, the TCRdb table keeps only in-frame clones and is missing some. The sample holds under 500,000 clones, 30% seen once. The sample taken for sequencing was naive CD4+ T cells from blood. The receptors were gathered from a man between 18 and 35 years old in good health. Each CDR3 is given with its conserved first and last residue. The D gene is left open where the match is weak. Some rows mark clone size as missing; the rest say once, few, many or name a class of expanded clone.

d_call j_call v_call clone_size cdr3_aa cdr3_nt
- TRBJ1-1 TRBV20-1 - CSAEAREKAFF TGCAGTGCAGAGGCCCGGGAGAAAGCTTTCTTT
TRBD2 TRBJ2-6 TRBV9 - CASSVGLAGGANVLTF TGTGCCAGCAGCGTAGGACTAGCGGGAGGGGCCAACGTCCTGACTTTC
- TRBJ2-3 TRBV5-1 - CASSLARGTDTQYF TGCGCCAGCAGCTTGGCCCGGGGCACAGATACGCAGTATTTT
- TRBJ2-7 TRBV6-1 - CASSEGRGNAVSYEQYF TGTGCCAGCAGTGAAGGGAGGGGCAATGCGGTCTCCTACGAGCAGTACTTC
- TRBJ1-2 TRBV7-9 - CASRALGRAGGYTF TGTGCCAGCAGGGCGCTTGGGAGGGCTGGTGGCTACACCTTC
- TRBJ2-5 TRBV5-6 few CASSLVGYQETQYF TGTGCCAGCAGCTTGGTCGGATACCAAGAGACCCAGTACTTC
TRBD2 TRBJ2-1 TRBV9 - CASSRGLATSEFF TGTGCCAGCAGCAGGGGACTAGCTACTAGTGAGTTCTTC
- TRBJ2-1 TRBV7-6 - CASSPDRSSYNEQFF TGTGCCAGCAGCCCCGACCGTAGCTCCTACAATGAGCAGTTCTTC
- TRBJ1-1 TRBV29-1 - CSVRERGVANTEAFF TGCAGCGTTCGAGAGAGGGGGGTGGCGAACACTGAAGCTTTCTTT
- TRBJ1-3 TRBV30 - CACRGGRSGNTIYF TGTGCCTGCAGGGGAGGGAGATCTGGAAACACCATATATTTT
TRBD1 TRBJ1-1 TRBV6-1 - CASSGRQGRTTEAFF TGTGCCAGCAGCGGGAGACAGGGGAGAACCACTGAAGCTTTCTTT
TRBD1 TRBJ1-2 TRBV27 once CASSLTAGGGGYTF TGTGCCAGCAGTTTAACGGCAGGGGGAGGTGGCTACACCTTC
TRBD2 TRBJ2-1 TRBV30 - CAWSKRTSGVNEQFF TGTGCCTGGAGTAAGAGGACTAGCGGGGTCAATGAGCAGTTCTTC
- TRBJ2-4 TRBV7-2 - CASSSSNIQYF TGTGCCAGCAGCTCTAGTAACATTCAGTACTTC
- TRBJ2-5 TRBV2 - CASNRVSETQYF TGTGCCAGCAACAGGGTCTCAGAGACCCAGTACTTC
- TRBJ2-1 TRBV11-2 once CASSSVARWYEQFF TGTGCCAGCAGCTCAGTCGCGCGGTGGTATGAGCAGTTCTTC
- TRBJ2-3 TRBV7-2 few CASSLPGHATDTQYF TGTGCCAGCAGCTTACCAGGACACGCCACAGATACGCAGTATTTT
TRBD2 TRBJ2-4 TRBV28 few CASYPSGRAVDIQYF TGTGCCAGTTACCCTAGCGGGAGGGCCGTCGACATTCAGTACTTC
TRBD1 TRBJ1-1 TRBV7-9 - CASSVSQGRDTEAFF TGTGCCAGCAGCGTCTCACAGGGGCGTGACACTGAAGCTTTCTTT
TRBD1 TRBJ2-5 TRBV10-3 - CAIGQGEETQYF TGTGCCATCGGACAGGGGGAAGAGACCCAGTACTTC
- TRBJ2-3 TRBV2 - CASSPRTDTQYF TGTGCCAGCAGTCCCCGCACAGATACGCAGTATTTT
TRBD1 TRBJ1-1 TRBV9 few CASTRQGPDEAFF TGTGCCAGCACCAGACAGGGCCCTGATGAAGCTTTCTTT
TRBD2 TRBJ2-2 TRBV15 - CATSRDPGGSRAGELFF TGTGCCACCAGCAGAGATCCTGGCGGGAGCCGAGCCGGGGAGCTGTTTTTT
- TRBJ1-2 TRBV27 - CASSPAGRIGYGYTF TGTGCCAGCAGCCCGGCTGGGCGAATCGGCTATGGCTACACCTTC
- TRBJ1-5 TRBV30 few CAWSVRSNQPQHF TGTGCCTGGAGTGTACGAAGTAATCAGCCCCAGCATTTT
- TRBJ2-7 TRBV29-1 few CSATPGRDEQYF TGCAGCGCCACTCCGGGCAGGGACGAGCAGTACTTC
TRBD2 TRBJ2-1 TRBV7-8 few CASSLDGRAHNEQFF TGTGCCAGCAGCTTAGACGGGAGGGCCCACAATGAGCAGTTCTTC
- TRBJ2-5 TRBV14 - CASSQGVWTQYF TGTGCCAGCAGCCAAGGCGTATGGACCCAGTACTTC
- TRBJ1-5 TRBV30 few CAWTMAGLPHQPQHF TGTGCCTGGACGATGGCGGGCCTTCCCCATCAGCCCCAGCATTTT
TRBD2 TRBJ2-5 TRBV2 few CASSRETSVWETQYF TGTGCCAGCAGTAGAGAGACTAGCGTATGGGAGACCCAGTACTTC
- TRBJ2-5 TRBV5-1 few CASSLEGPGETQYF TGCGCCAGCAGCTTGGAGGGGCCCGGAGAGACCCAGTACTTC
- TRBJ1-1 TRBV9 - CASSATGNTEAFF TGTGCCAGCAGCGCGACAGGGAACACTGAAGCTTTCTTT
TRBD2 TRBJ2-7 TRBV15 - CATSRYSGRARNEQYF TGTGCCACCAGCAGGTATAGCGGGAGGGCTAGGAACGAGCAGTACTTC
- TRBJ2-1 TRBV30 - CAWSVPLRGPAFF TGTGCCTGGAGTGTACCCCTCAGGGGCCCCGCGTTCTTC
- TRBJ2-7 TRBV27 - CASSLWWGNYEQYF TGTGCCAGCAGTTTATGGTGGGGGAACTACGAGCAGTACTTC
TRBD2 TRBJ2-1 TRBV5-1 - CASGLAGINEQFF TGCGCCAGCGGACTAGCGGGTATCAATGAGCAGTTCTTC
TRBD1 TRBJ1-2 TRBV29-1 few CSVPGTGGVYGYTF TGCAGCGTCCCGGGGACAGGGGGAGTCTATGGCTACACCTTC
- TRBJ1-4 TRBV5-1 - CASSLRPGEKLFF TGCGCCAGCAGCCTGCGACCTGGAGAAAAACTGTTTTTT
TRBD1 TRBJ2-7 TRBV19 - CASSPRDRFYEQYF TGTGCCAGTAGTCCCCGGGACAGGTTCTACGAGCAGTACTTC
- TRBJ2-1 TRBV5-1 - CASSRVVALYNEQFF TGCGCCAGCAGCCGCGTTGTGGCCTTATACAATGAGCAGTTCTTC
- TRBJ1-5 TRBV29-1 few CSARLGAEPQHF TGCAGCGCCCGCCTGGGTGCCGAGCCCCAGCATTTT